The 15 T cell receptor beta chains in this list originate from one sample, sequenced in a study of T cells after yellow fever vaccination. Using its own MiXCR run on the 5' RACE reads, TCRdb lists one record per CDR3 protein. The sample lists 300,000 to 350,000 distinct CDR3 sequences; approximately 8% were seen once. This material consisted of PBMCs, taken roughly seven weeks after the first yellow fever vaccination. These receptor sequences come from a man aged 18 to 30 who received the YFV17D yellow fever vaccine.

There are a few counts of this clonotype. The chain couples TRBV4-2 to TRBJ1-4; 7 bases are a match to TRBD1. CDR3 size: 14 residues. Germline CDR1 LGHNA, CDR2 YNFKEQ. The V and J ends lost 3 bases and 2 bases, in that order; junction bases with no gene match: 0. The CDR3 DNA sequence: TGTGCCAGCAGCCAGGGACAGACTAATGAAAAACTGTTTTTT. It specifies CASSQGQTNEKLFF.

In this sample, this clonotype turned up many times. This rearrangement joins TRBV20-1 to TRBJ1-5; D remains ambiguous. Germline CDR1 DFQATT, CDR2 SNEGSKA (reference sequence). The germline V and J ends were trimmed by 1 base and 0 bases, with 4 bases remaining between them. This CDR3 has 13 amino acids. CDR3 protein: CSARGHSNQPQHF. CDR3 sequence (DNA): TGCAGTGCTAGAGGACATAGCAATCAGCCCCAGCATTTT.

At least ten counts were recorded for this clonotype. The chain combines TRBV18 with TRBJ2-3; D ambiguous. CDR3 size: 19 residues. V was clipped by 3 bases and J by 1 base, with 23 bases between them. From germline, CDR1 is KGHSH and CDR2 LQKENI. CDR3 nucleotides: TGTGCCAGCTCACCGTCCGGACCGCGTCCAGGTGGGGGCACAGATACGCAGTATTTT. It specifies CASSPSGPRPGGGTDTQYF.

This clonotype was detected a few times. J is TRBJ1-5 and V is TRBV12-3 or TRBV12-4; the match to TRBD1 covers 8 bases. With V trimmed by 5 bases and J by 7 bases, 7 bases remained unmatched. This CDR3 region has 14 residues. The CDR3 nucleotides read TGTGCCAGCAGTGCGACAGGGGACGGGCAGCCCCAGCATTTT. Translated: CASSATGDGQPQHF.

This clonotype showed up just a few times. The chain uses TRBV9 and TRBJ2-1, with D possibly matching TRBD2 (7 bases). V was cut by 3 bases and J by 5 bases, with 15 bases left in between. This CDR3 region has 15 residues. Germline values: CDR1 SGDLS, CDR2 YYNGEE. CDR3 residues: CASSARGGTNNEQFF. The CDR3 DNA is TGTGCCAGCAGCGCCAGGGGAGGGACGAACAATGAGCAGTTCTTC.

This clonotype has more than one count but fewer than ten. Written as DNA, the CDR3 is TGCAGTGCTAGAACCGGGACAGTAGCTTTCTTT. It specifies CSARTGTVAFF. The rearrangement uses TRBV20-1 and TRBJ1-1; 7 bases are shared with TRBD1. V shed 2 bases, J shed 10 bases, and the junction held 4 bases outside the gene matches. Germline V gives CDR1 DFQATT, CDR2 SNEGSKA (reference sequence). The CDR3 totals 11 residues.

The chain joins TRBV10-3 to TRBJ1-2, with D uncertain. Germline V lookup: CDR1 ENHRY, CDR2 SYGVKD. The CDR3 consists of 14 residues. V shed 4 bases and J shed 5 bases, with 14 bases lying between them. The CDR3 DNA reads as TGTGCCATCAGTGGTGTCGGTCGGCGATATGGCTACACCTTC. This translates into CAISGVGRRYGYTF.

The J gene is TRBJ1-3, the V gene TRBV4-1; D not resolved. The germline V gene encodes CDR1 MGHRA and CDR2 YSYEKL. Trimming removed 0 bases from V and 3 bases from J, with 6 bases in between. The CDR3 runs to 14 residues. The CDR3 protein is CASSQEKGGNTIYF. CDR3 sequence (DNA): TGCGCCAGCAGCCAAGAAAAGGGTGGAAACACCATATATTTT.

V is TRBV20-1 and J is TRBJ1-6; 7 bases align to TRBD1. The germline V gene has CDR1 DFQATT and CDR2 SNEGSKA (reference sequence). The junction had 11 bases not matched to a gene; V was cut back by 6 bases and J by 6 bases. The CDR3 extends over 15 amino acids. The CDR3 DNA follows: TGCAGTGCAACTTCCGGGACAGCCTTTAATTCACCCCTCCACTTT. It translates to CSATSGTAFNSPLHF.

The sample holds a few counts of this clonotype. The V and J genes are TRBV12-3 or TRBV12-4 and TRBJ2-1; TRBD1 or TRBD2 may be the D gene (5 bases each). V dropped 7 bases and J dropped 8 bases, with 15 bases sitting between them. CDR3 length: 13 residues. CDR3 region: CASIRPPGHEQFF. In nucleotides, the CDR3 is TGTGCCAGCATCCGACCCCCGGGGCATGAGCAGTTCTTC.

V gene TRBV6-6 combines with J gene TRBJ2-3, with D hard to call. V was shortened by 4 bases and J by 5 bases, with 10 bases between the two germline ends. The CDR3 is 13 amino acids. From germline, CDR1 is MNHNY and CDR2 SVGAGI (reference sequence). The CDR3 protein is CASSSFLGDTQYF. The CDR3, as DNA: TGTGCCAGCAGTTCCTTCCTTGGAGATACGCAGTATTTT.

The genes are TRBV5-1 and TRBJ1-1; TRBD1 is a possible D gene (6 bases). Trimming stripped 4 bases from V and 5 bases from J, with 18 bases between. CDR3 length: 15 residues. Per the germline V gene, CDR1 is SGHRS and CDR2 is YFSETQ. The CDR3 DNA is TGCGCCAGCAGCCGACTGGTAGCAGGGGAAACTGAAGCTTTCTTT. This gives the protein CASSRLVAGETEAFF.

This clonotype was seen a handful of times. CDR3 nucleotides: TGCGCCAGCAACCCGACAGGGGAAGGCTACGAGCAGTACTTC. It yields the protein CASNPTGEGYEQYF. The rearrangement uses TRBV5-1 and TRBJ2-7; 8 nucleotides match TRBD1. With V trimmed by 6 bases and J by 3 bases, 8 bases remained unmatched. Germline V gene data show CDR1 as SGHRS and CDR2 as YFSETQ. CDR3 size: 14 residues.

Ten or more counts support this clonotype. The V gene is TRBV12-3 or TRBV12-4, the J gene TRBJ1-5; the D is unclear. The CDR3 is made up of 14 amino acids. V lost 6 bases to trimming and J lost 4 bases, with 13 bases between them. The CDR3 DNA follows: TGTGCCAGCAGCAAAGACGCGGCTAATCAGCCCCAGCATTTT. It specifies CASSKDAANQPQHF.

V usage is TRBV20-1 and J usage is TRBJ1-2; the D gene is possibly TRBD1 (6 bases). V lost 3 bases, J lost 6 bases, and 17 bases lay in between. The CDR3 covers 14 residues. Germline values: CDR1 DFQATT, CDR2 SNEGSKA (reference sequence). CDR3 nucleotides: TGCAGTGCTAGCCCCGGGGGCGTGGCTCATGGCTACACCTTC. Protein product: CSASPGGVAHGYTF.